Described below is a single TCR beta chain sequence and its context. This sample is part of a study of blood T cell repertoires in COVID-19. On the study more broadly: Sample material is recorded as cDNA or gDNA derived from T cells, B-cell-depleted T cells, or PBMCs.

The assay was immunoSEQ multiplex PCR, and TCRdb's table has in-frame clones only and misses some. The sample lists a few hundred thousand clones; about 85% were seen once. The germline V and J ends were trimmed by 4 bases and 8 bases, with 19 bases remaining between them. From germline, CDR1 is SGHRS and CDR2 YFSETQ. This CDR3 is built from 14 residues. This TCR derives from a woman aged 45-65 years who had recovered from COVID-19. This rearrangement joins TRBV5-1 to TRBJ2-7; D might be TRBD2 (5 bases). Specimen: PBMCs or T cells enriched from blood (not recorded which). The CDR3 DNA sequence: TGCGCCAGCAGCGCCTTCGCCGGGGTGGAACAGCAGTACTTC. Translating it yields CASSAFAGVEQQYF.